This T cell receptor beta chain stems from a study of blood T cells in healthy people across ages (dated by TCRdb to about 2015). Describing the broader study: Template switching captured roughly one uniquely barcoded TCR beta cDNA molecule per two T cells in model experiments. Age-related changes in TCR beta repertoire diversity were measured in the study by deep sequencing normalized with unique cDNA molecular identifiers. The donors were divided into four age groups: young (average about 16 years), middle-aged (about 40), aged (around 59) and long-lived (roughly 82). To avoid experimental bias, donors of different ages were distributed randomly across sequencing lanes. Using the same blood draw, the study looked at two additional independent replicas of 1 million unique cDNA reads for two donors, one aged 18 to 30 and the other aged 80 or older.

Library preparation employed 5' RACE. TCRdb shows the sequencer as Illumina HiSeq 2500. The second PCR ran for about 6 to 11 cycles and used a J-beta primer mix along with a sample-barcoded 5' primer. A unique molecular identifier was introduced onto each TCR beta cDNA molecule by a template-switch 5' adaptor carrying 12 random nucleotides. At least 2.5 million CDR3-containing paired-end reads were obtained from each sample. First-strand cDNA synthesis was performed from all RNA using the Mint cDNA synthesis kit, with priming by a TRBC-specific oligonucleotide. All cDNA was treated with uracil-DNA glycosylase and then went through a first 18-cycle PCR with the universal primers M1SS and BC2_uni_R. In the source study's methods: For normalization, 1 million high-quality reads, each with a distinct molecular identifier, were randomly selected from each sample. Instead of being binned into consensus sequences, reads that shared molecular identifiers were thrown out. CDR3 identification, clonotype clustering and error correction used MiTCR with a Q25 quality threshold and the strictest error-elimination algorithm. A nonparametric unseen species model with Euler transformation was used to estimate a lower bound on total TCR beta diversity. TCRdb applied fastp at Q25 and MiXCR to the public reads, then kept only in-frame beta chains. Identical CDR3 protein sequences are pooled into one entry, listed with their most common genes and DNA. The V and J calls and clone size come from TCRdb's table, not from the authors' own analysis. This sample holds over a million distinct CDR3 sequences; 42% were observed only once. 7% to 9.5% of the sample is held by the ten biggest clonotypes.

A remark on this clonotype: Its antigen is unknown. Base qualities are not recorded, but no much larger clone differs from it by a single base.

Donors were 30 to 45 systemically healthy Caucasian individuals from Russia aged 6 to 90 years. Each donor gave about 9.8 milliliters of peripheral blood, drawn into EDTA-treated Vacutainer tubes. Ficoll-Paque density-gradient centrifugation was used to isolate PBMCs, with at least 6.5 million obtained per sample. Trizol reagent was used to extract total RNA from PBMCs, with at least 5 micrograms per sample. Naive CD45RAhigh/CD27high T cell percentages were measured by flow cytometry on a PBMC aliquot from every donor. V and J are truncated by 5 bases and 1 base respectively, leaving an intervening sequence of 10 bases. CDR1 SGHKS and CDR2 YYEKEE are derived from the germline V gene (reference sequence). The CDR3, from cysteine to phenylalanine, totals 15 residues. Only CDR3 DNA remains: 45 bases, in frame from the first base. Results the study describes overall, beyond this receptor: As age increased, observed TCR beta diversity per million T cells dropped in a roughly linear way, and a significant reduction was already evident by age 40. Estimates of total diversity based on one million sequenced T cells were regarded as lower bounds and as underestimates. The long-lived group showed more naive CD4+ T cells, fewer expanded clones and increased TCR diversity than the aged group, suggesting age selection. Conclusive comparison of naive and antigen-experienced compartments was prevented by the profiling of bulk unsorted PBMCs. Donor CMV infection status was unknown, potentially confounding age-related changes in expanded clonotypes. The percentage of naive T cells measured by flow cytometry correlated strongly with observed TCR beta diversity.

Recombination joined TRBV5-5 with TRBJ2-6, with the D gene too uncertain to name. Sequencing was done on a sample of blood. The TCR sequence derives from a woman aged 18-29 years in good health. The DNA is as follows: TGTGCCAGCAGGCCAGACGTATCTGGGGCCAACGTCCTGACTTTC. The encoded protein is CASRPDVSGANVLTF.